This TCR beta chain was sequenced during a study of beta chain features in type 1 diabetes. Study outcomes and limitations: Insertions at VDJ junctions were less frequent in type 1 diabetes patients. These patients also deleted more nucleotides at the same junctions.

A remark on this clone: Its antigen remains unidentified.

The isolated RNA, all of it, was reverse transcribed, so expressed TCRB transcripts were what got sequenced. Data came from immunoSEQ multiplex PCR; TCRdb stores just in-frame clones and leaves some out. The sample holds nearly 250,000 clones, roughly 14% seen once. Germline values: CDR1 SNHLY, CDR2 FYNNEI. V was cut by 8 bases and J by 4 bases, with 21 bases left in between. The CDR3 has 15 residues. The chain employs TRBV2 and TRBJ2-7, with D perhaps TRBD1 (6 bases). The sequence derives from a woman between 35 and 50 years old in good health. Sequencing was performed on naive CD4+ T cells from blood. CDR3: CASGKQGRYPYEQYF. The DNA for the CDR3 is TGTGCCAGCGGAAAACAGGGAAGGTATCCATACGAGCAGTACTTC. Full variable domain (missing parts from reference TRBV2 and TRBJ2-7): EPEVTQTPSHQVTQMGQEVILRCVPISNHLYFYWYRQILGQKVEFLVSFYNNEISEKSEIFDDQFSVERPDGSNFTLKIRSTKLEDSAMYFCASGKQGRYPYEQYFGPGTRLTVT.